This paragraph reports one T cell receptor beta chain. Antigen unknown. The PCR was carried out with 60 Vbeta primers and 13 Jbeta primers. Profiled with immunoSEQ multiplex PCR; TCRdb holds only in-frame clones, not every one. The table includes around 190,000 clones, approximately 84% detected once. The data belong to a study of cytomegalovirus exposure and HLA in healthy donors. Notes on the study in general: Sequencing likely generated an artifact that appeared as a cluster of highly shared sequence variants. Immune exposure information available was restricted to CMV serostatus. With DRB1 most and HLA-C fewest, TCR association rates differed between HLA loci in a later analysis.

Sequenced material: PBMCs. The clonotype originates from a female donor in good health and CMV-seronegative.

The CDR3, as DNA: TGCAGCGTTGGTCTGGGGGCAACGAACACTGAAGCTTTCTTT. It encodes CSVGLGATNTEAFF. This chain uses TRBV29-1 with TRBJ1-1, with D perhaps TRBD1 (6 bases). Deletions cut 4 bases from V and 1 base from J, with 13 bases between. The CDR3 is 14 amino acids. Germline V lookup: CDR1 SQVTM, CDR2 ANQGSEA. The complete variable domain, with remaining parts taken from reference TRBV29-1 and TRBJ1-1, reads SAVISQKPSRDICQRGTSLTIQCQVDSQVTMMFWYRQQPGQSLTLIATANQGSEATYESGFVIDKFPISRPNLTFSTLTVSNMSPEDSSIYLCSVGLGATNTEAFFGQGTRLTVV.